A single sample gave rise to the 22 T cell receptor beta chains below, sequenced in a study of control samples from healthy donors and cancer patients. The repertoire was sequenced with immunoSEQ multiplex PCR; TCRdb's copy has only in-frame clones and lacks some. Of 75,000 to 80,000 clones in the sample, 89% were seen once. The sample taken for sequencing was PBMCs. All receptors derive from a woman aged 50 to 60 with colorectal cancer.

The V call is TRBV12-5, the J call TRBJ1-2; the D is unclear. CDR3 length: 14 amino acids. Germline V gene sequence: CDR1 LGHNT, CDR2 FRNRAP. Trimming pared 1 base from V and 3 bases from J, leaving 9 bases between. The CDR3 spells CASGLGGSYYGYTF. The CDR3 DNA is TGTGCTAGTGGTTTGGGGGGTTCATACTATGGCTACACCTTC.

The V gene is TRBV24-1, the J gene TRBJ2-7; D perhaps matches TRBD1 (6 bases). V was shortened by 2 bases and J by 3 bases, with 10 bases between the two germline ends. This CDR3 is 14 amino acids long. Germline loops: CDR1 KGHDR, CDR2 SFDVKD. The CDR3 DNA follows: TGTGCCACCAGTGATTCCCACAGGGTCTACGAGCAGTACGTC. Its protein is CATSDSHRVYEQYV.

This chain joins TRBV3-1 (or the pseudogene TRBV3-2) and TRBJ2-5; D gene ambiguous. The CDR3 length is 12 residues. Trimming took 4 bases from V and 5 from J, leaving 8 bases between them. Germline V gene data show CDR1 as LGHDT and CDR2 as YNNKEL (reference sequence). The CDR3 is CASSPPAETQYF. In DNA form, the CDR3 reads TGTGCCAGCAGCCCCCCGGCGGAGACCCAGTACTTC.

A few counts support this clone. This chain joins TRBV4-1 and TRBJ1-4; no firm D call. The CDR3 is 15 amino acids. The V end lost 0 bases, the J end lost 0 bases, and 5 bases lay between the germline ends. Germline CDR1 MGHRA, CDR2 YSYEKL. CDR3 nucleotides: TGCGCCAGCAGCCAAGACGTTGCAACTAATGAAAAACTGTTTTTT. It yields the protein CASSQDVATNEKLFF.

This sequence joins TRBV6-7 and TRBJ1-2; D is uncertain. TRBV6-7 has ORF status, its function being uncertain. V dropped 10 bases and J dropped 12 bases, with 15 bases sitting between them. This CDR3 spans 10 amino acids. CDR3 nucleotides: TGTGCCACCAAGACTAGCCCTGACACCTTC. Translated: CATKTSPDTF.

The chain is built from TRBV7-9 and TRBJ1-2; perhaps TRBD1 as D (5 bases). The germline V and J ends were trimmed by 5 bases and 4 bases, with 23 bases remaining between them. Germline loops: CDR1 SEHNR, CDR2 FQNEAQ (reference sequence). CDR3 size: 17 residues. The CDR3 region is CASSGPQAGTRRYGYTF. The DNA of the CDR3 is TGTGCCAGCAGCGGACCCCAGGCAGGGACCCGACGCTATGGCTACACCTTC.

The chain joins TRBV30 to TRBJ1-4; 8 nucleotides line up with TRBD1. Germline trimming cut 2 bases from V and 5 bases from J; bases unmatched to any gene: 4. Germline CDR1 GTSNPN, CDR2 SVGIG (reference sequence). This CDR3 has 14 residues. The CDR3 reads CAWSTGTGNEKLFF. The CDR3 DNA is TGTGCCTGGAGTACCGGGACAGGAAATGAAAAACTGTTTTTT.

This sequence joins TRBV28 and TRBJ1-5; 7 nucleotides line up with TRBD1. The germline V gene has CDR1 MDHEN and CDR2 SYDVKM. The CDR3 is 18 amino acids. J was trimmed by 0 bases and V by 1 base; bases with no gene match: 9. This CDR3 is CASSLSQDRLNSNQPQHF. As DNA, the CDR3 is TGTGCCAGCAGTTTATCCCAGGACAGGCTCAATAGCAATCAGCCCCAGCATTTT.

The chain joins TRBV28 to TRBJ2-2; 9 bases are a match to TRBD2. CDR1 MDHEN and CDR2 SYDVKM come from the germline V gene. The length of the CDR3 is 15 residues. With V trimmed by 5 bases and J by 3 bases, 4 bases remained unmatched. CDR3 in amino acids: CASSTAGGYTGELFF. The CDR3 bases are TGTGCCAGCAGTACAGCGGGGGGATACACCGGGGAGCTGTTTTTT.

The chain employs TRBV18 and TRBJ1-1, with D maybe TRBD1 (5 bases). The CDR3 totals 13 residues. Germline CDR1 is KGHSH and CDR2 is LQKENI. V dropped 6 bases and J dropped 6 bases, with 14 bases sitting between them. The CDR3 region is CASSAKTEAEAFF. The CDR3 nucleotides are TGTGCCAGCTCCGCGAAGACAGAAGCTGAAGCTTTCTTT. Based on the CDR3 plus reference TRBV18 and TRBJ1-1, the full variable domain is NAGVMQNPRHLVRRRGQEARLRCSPMKGHSHVYWYRQLPEEGLKFMVYLQKENIIDESGMPKERFSAEFPKEGPSILRIQQVVRGDSAAYFCASSAKTEAEAFFGQGTRLTVV.

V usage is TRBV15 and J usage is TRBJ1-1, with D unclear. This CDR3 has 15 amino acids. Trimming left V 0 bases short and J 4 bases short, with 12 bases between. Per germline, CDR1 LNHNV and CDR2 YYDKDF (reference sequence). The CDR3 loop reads CATSRDREGSTEAFF. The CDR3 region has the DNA TGTGCCACCAGCAGAGATCGGGAAGGGAGCACTGAAGCTTTCTTT. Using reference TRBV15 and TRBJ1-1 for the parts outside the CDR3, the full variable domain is DAMVIQNPRYQVTQFGKPVTLSCSQTLNHNVMYWYQQKSSQAPKLLFHYYDKDFNNEADTPDNFQSRRPNTSFCFLDIRSPGLGDTAMYLCATSRDREGSTEAFFGQGTRLTVV.

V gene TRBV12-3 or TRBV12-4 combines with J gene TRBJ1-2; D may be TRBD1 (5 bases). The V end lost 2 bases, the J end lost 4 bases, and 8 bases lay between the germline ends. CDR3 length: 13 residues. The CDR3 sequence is CASSLQDSYGYTF. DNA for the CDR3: TGTGCCAGCAGTTTACAAGACAGCTATGGCTACACCTTC.

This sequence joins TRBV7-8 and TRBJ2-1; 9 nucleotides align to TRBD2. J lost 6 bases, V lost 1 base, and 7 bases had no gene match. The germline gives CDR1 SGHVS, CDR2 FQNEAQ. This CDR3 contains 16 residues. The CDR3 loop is CASSLVGLAKSNEQFF. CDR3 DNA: TGTGCCAGCAGCTTAGTAGGACTAGCGAAGTCCAATGAGCAGTTCTTC.

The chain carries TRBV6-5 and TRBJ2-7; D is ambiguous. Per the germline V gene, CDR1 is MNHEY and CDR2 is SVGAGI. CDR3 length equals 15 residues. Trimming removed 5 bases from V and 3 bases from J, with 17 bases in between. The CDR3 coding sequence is TGTGCCAGCAGTCGAACCCTGGCGGTCGGCTACGAGCAGTACGTC. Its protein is CASSRTLAVGYEQYV.

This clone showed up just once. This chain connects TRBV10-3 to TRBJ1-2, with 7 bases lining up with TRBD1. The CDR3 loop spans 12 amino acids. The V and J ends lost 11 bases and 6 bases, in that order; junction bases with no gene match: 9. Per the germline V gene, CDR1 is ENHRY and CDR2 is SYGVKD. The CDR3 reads CAPQLQGNGYTF. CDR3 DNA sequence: TGTGCCCCCCAATTACAGGGGAATGGCTACACCTTC.

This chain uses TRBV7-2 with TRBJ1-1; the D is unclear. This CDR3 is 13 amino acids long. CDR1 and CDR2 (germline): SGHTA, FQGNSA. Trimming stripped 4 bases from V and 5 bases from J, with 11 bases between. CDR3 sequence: CASSSYPRTEAFF. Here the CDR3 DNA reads TGTGCCAGCAGCTCGTATCCGAGAACTGAAGCTTTCTTT.

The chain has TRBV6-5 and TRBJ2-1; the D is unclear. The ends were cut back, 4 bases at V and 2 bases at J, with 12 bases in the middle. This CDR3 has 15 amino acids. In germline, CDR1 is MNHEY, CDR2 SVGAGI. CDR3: CASSSDRWTYNEQFF. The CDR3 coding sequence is TGTGCCAGCAGTTCGGACCGGTGGACCTACAATGAGCAGTTCTTC.

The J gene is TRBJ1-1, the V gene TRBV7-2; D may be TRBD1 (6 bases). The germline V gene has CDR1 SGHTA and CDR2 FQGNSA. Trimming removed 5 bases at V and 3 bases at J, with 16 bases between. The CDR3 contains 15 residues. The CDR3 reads CASSKGGQGHTEAFF. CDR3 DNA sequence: TGTGCCAGCAGCAAAGGGGGGCAGGGCCACACTGAAGCTTTCTTT. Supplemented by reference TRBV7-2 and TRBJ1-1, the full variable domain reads GAGVSQSPSNKVTEKGKDVELRCDPISGHTALYWYRQSLGQGLEFLIYFQGNSAPDKSGLPSDRFSAERTGGSVSTLTIQRTQQEDSAVYLCASSKGGQGHTEAFFGQGTRLTVV.

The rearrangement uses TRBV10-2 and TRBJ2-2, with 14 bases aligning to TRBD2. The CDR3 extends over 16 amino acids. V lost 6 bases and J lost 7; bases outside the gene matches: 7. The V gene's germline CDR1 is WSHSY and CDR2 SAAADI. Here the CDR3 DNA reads TGCGCCAGCAGACACGGACTAGCGGGGGGAGGCGGGGAGCTGTTTTTT. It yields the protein CASRHGLAGGGGELFF.

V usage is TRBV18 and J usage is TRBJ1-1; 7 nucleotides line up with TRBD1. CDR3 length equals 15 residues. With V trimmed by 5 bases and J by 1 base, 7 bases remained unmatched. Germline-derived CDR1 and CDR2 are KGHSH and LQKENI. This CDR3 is CASSNRQGGNTEAFF. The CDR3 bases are TGTGCCAGCTCAAACCGACAGGGTGGGAACACTGAAGCTTTCTTT.

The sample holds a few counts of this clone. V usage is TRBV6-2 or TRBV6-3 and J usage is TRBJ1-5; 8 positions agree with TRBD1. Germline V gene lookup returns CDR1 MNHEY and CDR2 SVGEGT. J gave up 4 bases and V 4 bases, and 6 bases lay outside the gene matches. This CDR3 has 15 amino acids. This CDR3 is CASSFGQGWNQPQHF. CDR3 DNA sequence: TGTGCCAGCAGTTTCGGACAGGGCTGGAATCAGCCCCAGCATTTT.

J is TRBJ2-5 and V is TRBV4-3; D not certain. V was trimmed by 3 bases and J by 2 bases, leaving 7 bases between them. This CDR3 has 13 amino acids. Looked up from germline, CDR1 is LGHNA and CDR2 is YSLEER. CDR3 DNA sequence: TGCGCCAGCAGCCAGACGGCTCAAGAGACCCAGTACTTC. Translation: CASSQTAQETQYF.